The 29 T cell receptor beta chains below all came from one sample that was sequenced in a study of cytomegalovirus exposure and HLA in healthy donors. The PCR contained 60 Vbeta and 13 Jbeta primers. Assay: immunoSEQ multiplex PCR; the TCRdb copy retains only in-frame clones and omits some. The sample table includes more than 140,000 clones. The sample consisted of PBMCs. These receptors all come from a woman between 18 and 30 years old in good health and CMV-seronegative.

The chain uses TRBV5-4 and TRBJ2-1; 11 bases are shared with TRBD2. The V segment lost 3 bases and the J segment 10 bases; nucleotides outside the gene matches: 9. Germline V CDR1 and CDR2: SGHNT, YYREEE (reference sequence). There are 15 residues in the CDR3. The CDR3 DNA reads TGTGCCAGCAGCTCCCATAGGGTAGCGGGAGGGGAGCAGTTCTTC. Translating gives CASSSHRVAGGEQFF.

Here the CDR3 reads CATSRDLAGSNTEAFF. CDR3 sequence (DNA): TGTGCCACCAGCAGAGATTTGGCAGGGTCGAACACTGAAGCTTTCTTT. V usage is TRBV15 and J usage is TRBJ1-1; perhaps TRBD1 as D (5 bases). CDR1 is LNHNV, CDR2 YYDKDF, per germline (reference sequence). This CDR3 is built from 16 residues. Trimming cost V 0 bases and J 1 base, with 12 bases left between them.

The chain combines TRBV6-1 with TRBJ2-1, with TRBD2 matching 7 bases. Germline V gives CDR1 MNHNS, CDR2 SASEGT. After removal of 10 bases from V and 3 bases from J, the junction contained 6 bases not matched to a gene. The CDR3 length is 13 residues. CDR3: CATTSGNYNEQFF. CDR3 DNA sequence: TGTGCCACCACCAGCGGGAACTACAATGAGCAGTTCTTC.

The chain couples TRBV19 to TRBJ2-2; weak D call: TRBD1 (6 bases). CDR3 length: 14 residues. The V and J ends lost 5 bases and 4 bases respectively, with 11 bases between them. Germline CDR1 LNHDA, CDR2 SQIVND (reference sequence). CDR3 region: CASSGQGFTGELFF. CDR3 nucleotides: TGTGCCAGTAGTGGGCAGGGGTTCACCGGGGAGCTGTTTTTT.

This chain joins TRBV27 and TRBJ2-7; TRBD2 aligns across 7 bases. Per the germline V gene, CDR1 is MNHEY and CDR2 is SMNVEV (reference sequence). This CDR3 has 12 amino acids. With V trimmed by 5 bases and J by 4 bases, 2 bases remained unmatched. The CDR3 sequence: CASSPREYEQYV. CDR3 DNA: TGTGCCAGCAGTCCGCGGGAGTACGAGCAGTACGTC.

This chain's CDR3 is CASSLQIEQFF. DNA for the CDR3: TGTGCCAGCAGCCTACAGATTGAGCAGTTCTTC. The chain employs TRBV5-4 and TRBJ2-1; D is undetermined. Germline V CDR1 and CDR2: SGHNT, YYREEE (reference sequence). V was cut by 4 bases and J by 9 bases, with 8 bases left in between. CDR3 length: 11 residues.

The chain recombines TRBV9 with TRBJ1-1; D is undetermined. Trimming shortened V by 0 bases and J by 5 bases, and 11 bases separated the two germline ends. Germline lookup yields CDR1 SGDLS and CDR2 YYNGEE. CDR3 size: 14 residues. The CDR3: CASSVDGVRTEAFF. In DNA form, the CDR3 reads TGTGCCAGCAGCGTAGACGGGGTGCGGACTGAAGCTTTCTTT.

The chain couples TRBV7-3 to TRBJ1-4, with unresolved D. Trimming left V 2 bases short and J 5 bases short, with 6 bases between. Germline assignment: CDR1 SGHTA and CDR2 FQGTGA. The CDR3 covers 13 residues. CDR3 nucleotides: TGTGCCAGCAGCTTACGGCGGAATGAAAAACTGTTTTTT. This translates into CASSLRRNEKLFF.

The chain employs TRBV9 and TRBJ2-7, with TRBD2 matching 12 bases. In germline, CDR1 is SGDLS, CDR2 YYNGEE. CDR3 length equals 16 residues. J was trimmed by 4 bases and V by 3 bases; bases with no gene match: 8. The CDR3 region is CASSDPPGLAGYEQYF. The CDR3 DNA is TGTGCCAGCAGCGACCCACCGGGACTAGCGGGTTACGAGCAGTACTTC.

The chain carries TRBV30 and TRBJ2-5, with TRBD2 matching over 10 bases. With 3 bases clipped from V and 6 bases from J, the junction kept 4 bases outside the gene matches. CDR1 and CDR2 (germline): GTSNPN, SVGIG (reference sequence). The CDR3 runs 13 residues. The CDR3 sequence is CAWSLLAGKTQYF. CDR3 bases: TGTGCCTGGAGCTTACTAGCGGGAAAGACCCAGTACTTC.

The V call is TRBV5-4, the J call TRBJ1-2; no clear D. This CDR3 has 15 residues. Germline assignment: CDR1 SGHNT and CDR2 YYREEE (reference sequence). The V and J ends lost 2 bases and 4 bases respectively, with 15 bases between them. The CDR3 loop reads CASSLLAGEGYGYTF. In DNA, the CDR3 is TGTGCCAGCAGCTTATTGGCCGGGGAGGGCTATGGCTACACCTTC.

The chain joins TRBV7-9 to TRBJ1-2; D is possibly TRBD1 (6 bases). The germline V and J ends were trimmed by 3 bases and 5 bases, with 16 bases remaining between them. The germline V gene has CDR1 SEHNR and CDR2 FQNEAQ (reference sequence). CDR3 size: 15 residues. CDR3 protein: CASSFGGASGYGYTF. CDR3 in DNA: TGTGCCAGCAGCTTTGGGGGGGCCTCTGGATATGGCTACACCTTC.

The V gene is TRBV11-2, the J gene TRBJ2-3; D is uncertain. Trimming cost V 8 bases and J 1 base, with 4 bases left between them. The CDR3 runs 11 residues. Looked up from germline, CDR1 is SGHAT and CDR2 is FQNNGV. The CDR3 loop is CASLGTDTQYF. In nucleotides, the CDR3 is TGTGCCAGCCTAGGCACAGATACGCAGTATTTT.

The V call is TRBV19, the J call TRBJ2-3, with 9 bases identical to TRBD2. Trimming removed 8 bases from V and 5 bases from J; junction bases left unmatched: 5. CDR1 is LNHDA and CDR2 is SQIVND in the germline V gene (reference sequence). CDR3 length: 13 amino acids. The CDR3 bases are TGTGCCAGTGCGGGAGGGCCAAGAGATACGCAGTATTTT. Encoded protein: CASAGGPRDTQYF.

This chain connects TRBV5-4 to TRBJ1-1; the match to TRBD1 covers 7 bases. V was pared by 4 bases and J by 8 bases, with 14 bases of the junction left unmatched. From germline, CDR1 is SGHNT and CDR2 YYREEE (reference sequence). This CDR3 is built from 15 residues. This CDR3 reads CASSPERRTGQEAFF. DNA for the CDR3: TGTGCCAGCAGCCCAGAACGCCGGACAGGACAAGAAGCTTTCTTT.

The CDR3 coding sequence is TGTGCCAGCAGCTTACCGGGGAGGTTGGGCACTGAAGCTTTCTTT. The encoded protein is CASSLPGRLGTEAFF. The V gene is TRBV7-8, the J gene TRBJ1-1; no firm D call. Germline V gene sequence: CDR1 SGHVS, CDR2 FQNEAQ. This CDR3 comprises 15 residues. V was shortened by 2 bases and J by 4 bases, with 14 bases between the two germline ends.

For the CDR3, the DNA is TGTGCTAGTGGTTTGGATAGCTCCTACAATGAGCAGTTCTTC. Translating gives CASGLDSSYNEQFF. The rearrangement links TRBV12-5 to TRBJ2-1; no clear D gene. The CDR3 extends over 14 amino acids. V lost 1 base and J 0 bases, leaving 4 bases between the germline ends. The germline gives CDR1 LGHNT, CDR2 FRNRAP. The full variable domain, rest sourced from reference TRBV12-5 and TRBJ2-1, is DARVTQTPRHKVTEMGQEVTMRCQPILGHNTVFWYRQTMMQGLELLAYFRNRAPLDDSGMPKDRFSAEMPDATLATLKIQPSEPRDSAVYFCASGLDSSYNEQFFGPGTRLTVL.

V and J are TRBV2 and TRBJ1-4, with a weak D call TRBD1 (5 bases). Germline V CDR1 and CDR2: SNHLY, FYNNEI. The CDR3 is made up of 15 amino acids. The V end lost 7 bases, the J end lost 1 base, and 13 bases lay between the germline ends. CDR3 amino acids: CASMRGHETNEKLFF. Here the CDR3 DNA reads TGTGCCAGCATGCGGGGCCACGAAACTAATGAAAAACTGTTTTTT. Complete variable domain (other parts from reference TRBV2 and TRBJ1-4): EPEVTQTPSHQVTQMGQEVILRCVPISNHLYFYWYRQILGQKVEFLVSFYNNEISEKSEIFDDQFSVERPDGSNFTLKIRSTKLEDSAMYFCASMRGHETNEKLFFGSGTQLSVL.

This chain links TRBV4-2 with TRBJ2-2, with 9 positions matching TRBD1. The CDR3 is 19 residues long. V shed 0 bases and J 5 bases; nucleotides not matched to a gene: 13. In germline, CDR1 is LGHNA, CDR2 YNFKEQ. DNA of the CDR3: TGTGCCAGCAGCCAAGAGGGAGGACAGGGGCTAGGTGGGACCGGGGAGCTGTTTTTT. It specifies CASSQEGGQGLGGTGELFF.

V and J are TRBV7-3 and TRBJ2-2; D not certain. Trimming removed 0 bases at V and 2 bases at J, with 7 bases between. The germline V gene encodes CDR1 SGHTA and CDR2 FQGTGA. The CDR3 loop spans 15 amino acids. CDR3 coding DNA: TGTGCCAGCAGCTTAACAAGCCAAAACACCGGGGAGCTGTTTTTT. Encoded protein: CASSLTSQNTGELFF.

This chain links TRBV30 with TRBJ1-4, with 9 bases aligning to TRBD1. The CDR3 contains 14 residues. Germline values: CDR1 GTSNPN, CDR2 SVGIG (reference sequence). V lost 5 bases to trimming and J lost 7 bases; unmatched junction nucleotides: 8. The CDR3 sequence is CAWATGGAGEKLFF. The CDR3 nucleotides read TGTGCCTGGGCTACAGGGGGCGCAGGTGAAAAACTGTTTTTT.

The chain has TRBV7-3 and TRBJ1-2; TRBD1 matches 8 bases. CDR3 size: 16 residues. Trimming took 5 bases from V and 2 from J; bases not matched to a gene: 10. Germline V lookup: CDR1 SGHTA, CDR2 FQGTGA. The CDR3 sequence is CASSTGTGPRNYGYTF. CDR3 nucleotide sequence: TGTGCCAGCAGCACCGGGACAGGTCCCCGAAACTATGGCTACACCTTC. The whole variable domain, filled in from reference TRBV7-3 and TRBJ1-2, reads GAGVSQTPSNKVTEKGKYVELRCDPISGHTALYWYRQSLGQGPEFLIYFQGTGAADDSGLPNDRFFAVRPEGSVSTLKIQRTERGDSAVYLCASSTGTGPRNYGYTFGSGTRLTVV.

The chain joins TRBV9 to TRBJ2-3, with 8 bases fitting TRBD2. V shed 4 bases and J 3 bases; nucleotides not matched to a gene: 22. Looked up from germline, CDR1 is SGDLS and CDR2 is YYNGEE. CDR3 size: 20 residues. CDR3 region: CASSTSTSDKGKRETDTQYF. The CDR3 nucleotides are TGTGCCAGCAGCACATCAACCTCAGATAAAGGGAAGCGGGAGACAGATACGCAGTATTTT.

This sequence joins TRBV27 and TRBJ2-5, with D tentatively TRBD2 (6 bases). This CDR3 comprises 13 residues. V gave up 7 bases and J gave up 4 bases, with 13 bases separating them. Germline V gives CDR1 MNHEY, CDR2 SMNVEV (reference sequence). Here the CDR3 DNA reads TGTGCCAGCAACCCTCTGGGAGGAGAGACCCAGTACTTC. As protein: CASNPLGGETQYF.

The V gene is TRBV5-1, the J gene TRBJ2-1, with 16 bases matching TRBD2. CDR1 is SGHRS, CDR2 YFSETQ, per germline. V gave up 4 bases and J gave up 8 bases; unmatched junction bases: 9. The CDR3 has 17 amino acids. The CDR3 protein is CASSTGTSGRATDEQFF. In nucleotides, the CDR3 is TGCGCCAGCAGCACCGGGACTAGCGGGAGGGCCACGGATGAGCAGTTCTTC. Using reference TRBV5-1 and TRBJ2-1 for the parts outside the CDR3, the full variable domain is KAGVTQTPRYLIKTRGQQVTLSCSPISGHRSVSWYQQTPGQGLQFLFEYFSETQRNKGNFPGRFSGRQFSNSRSEMNVSTLELGDSALYLCASSTGTSGRATDEQFFGPGTRLTVL.

The genes are TRBV6-6 and TRBJ1-1; 9 bases map to TRBD1. The germline V gene has CDR1 MNHNY and CDR2 SVGAGI (reference sequence). V was clipped by 3 bases and J by 3 bases; unmatched bases: 8. The CDR3 totals 16 residues. The CDR3 protein is CASSYPIQGADTEAFF. DNA for the CDR3: TGTGCCAGCAGTTATCCGATACAGGGGGCGGACACTGAAGCTTTCTTT.

This sequence joins TRBV19 and TRBJ1-3; D uncertain. CDR1 is LNHDA and CDR2 is SQIVND in the germline V gene (reference sequence). This CDR3 is built from 13 residues. Trimming stripped 7 bases from V and 0 bases from J, with 7 bases between. CDR3 in amino acids: CASTQISGNTIYF. The DNA of the CDR3 is TGTGCCAGTACACAGATCTCTGGAAACACCATATATTTT.

The V gene is TRBV18, the J gene TRBJ2-1; 8 nucleotides align to TRBD2. Germline V gene sequence: CDR1 KGHSH, CDR2 LQKENI. V gave up 4 bases and J gave up 6 bases; unmatched junction bases: 8. This CDR3 comprises 15 residues. Here the CDR3 reads CASSRQRETGNEQFF. The CDR3, as DNA: TGTGCCAGCTCACGGCAGCGGGAGACGGGCAATGAGCAGTTCTTC. Together with reference TRBV18 and TRBJ2-1, the CDR3 gives the full variable domain: NAGVMQNPRHLVRRRGQEARLRCSPMKGHSHVYWYRQLPEEGLKFMVYLQKENIIDESGMPKERFSAEFPKEGPSILRIQQVVRGDSAAYFCASSRQRETGNEQFFGPGTRLTVL.

The chain couples TRBV6-1 to TRBJ2-7, with D tentatively TRBD2 (5 bases). V was pared by 4 bases and J by 3 bases, with 10 bases between. In germline, CDR1 is MNHNS, CDR2 SASEGT. CDR3 size: 13 residues. CDR3 protein: CASSGEGSYEQYF. The CDR3, as DNA: TGTGCCAGCAGTGGTGAAGGGAGCTACGAGCAGTACTTC.